The subject of this entry is one TCR beta chain. The antigen remains undetermined. V was cut by 3 bases and J by 1 base, with 17 bases left in between. This CDR3 contains 17 residues. Germline V gene sequence: CDR1 SGHTA, CDR2 FQGNSA. This record comes from a study of blood T cells in healthy people across ages. Overall study findings and caveats: Diversity was higher, and naive CD4+ cells more numerous, in long-lived donors than in aged donors. TCR beta diversity per million T cells fell roughly linearly with age.

Sample-barcoded 5' priming and a J-beta primer mix drove a second PCR of about 7 to 12 cycles. Tags on each cDNA molecule came from a template-switch adaptor with 12 random nucleotides. Each CDR3 protein gets one entry after TCRdb re-called the 5' RACE reads with MiXCR. The table records around 940,000 distinct CDR3 sequences, roughly half of them present only once. The V call is TRBV7-2, the J call TRBJ2-3; D is unclear. This TCR came from a woman in her sixties or seventies in good health. The material sequenced was blood. The CDR3 protein is CASSFPRRGVGTDTQYF. The CDR3 nucleotides read TGTGCCAGCAGCTTCCCACGCCGAGGAGTCGGCACAGATACGCAGTATTTT. The variable domain in full, with the rest retrieved from reference TRBV7-2 and TRBJ2-3, is GAGVSQSPSNKVTEKGKDVELRCDPISGHTALYWYRQSLGQGLEFLIYFQGNSAPDKSGLPSDRFSAERTGGSVSTLTIQRTQQEDSAVYLCASSFPRRGVGTDTQYFGPGTRLTVL.